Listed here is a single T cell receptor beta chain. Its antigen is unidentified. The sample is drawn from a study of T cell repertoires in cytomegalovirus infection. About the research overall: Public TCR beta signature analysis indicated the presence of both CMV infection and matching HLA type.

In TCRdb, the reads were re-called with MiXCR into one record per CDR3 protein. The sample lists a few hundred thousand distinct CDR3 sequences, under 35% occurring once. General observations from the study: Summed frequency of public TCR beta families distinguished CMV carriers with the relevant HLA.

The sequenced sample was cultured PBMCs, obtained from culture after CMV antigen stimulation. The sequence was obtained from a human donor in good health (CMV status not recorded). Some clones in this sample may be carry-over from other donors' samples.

The CDR3 region is CASIQDLYSSGNTIYF. The CDR3 DNA follows: TGTGCCAGCATCCAGGATCTGTACTCCTCTGGAAACACCATATATTTT. The V call is TRBV2, the J call TRBJ1-3; D is undetermined. The CDR3 spans 16 residues. Trimming took 7 bases from V and 0 from J, leaving 16 bases between them. CDR1 and CDR2 (germline): SNHLY, FYNNEI.